This T cell receptor (beta chain) was profiled in a study of cytomegalovirus exposure and HLA in healthy donors. Points from the study as a whole: Through in vitro validation, three CMV-associated chains were shown to be specific for CMV antigens. A highly shared variant cluster was judged a likely technical artifact. Most sequenced TCRs were rare (though some public TCRs occurred in many donors). Later findings reportedly placed an Asian-associated ancestry cluster below the roughly 730-donor mean for N-insertions.

Remarks on this clone: Its antigen is not identified.

The PCR employed 60 Vbeta primers together with 13 Jbeta primers. Produced via immunoSEQ multiplex PCR; TCRdb's table is partial and in-frame only. The table lists about 160,000 clones, 82% of them singletons, with approximately 0.87% in the top ten. The sequenced sample was PBMCs. This receptor was obtained from a girl under 10 years old in good health and CMV-seropositive.

The CDR3 sequence: CASSPTGGTEAFF. The CDR3 nucleotides read TGTGCCAGTAGCCCGACGGGAGGTACTGAAGCTTTCTTT. V is TRBV19 and J is TRBJ1-1; D unclear. Looked up from germline, CDR1 is LNHDA and CDR2 is SQIVND (reference sequence). V gave up 6 bases and J gave up 5 bases, with 13 bases separating them. This CDR3 spans 13 amino acids.